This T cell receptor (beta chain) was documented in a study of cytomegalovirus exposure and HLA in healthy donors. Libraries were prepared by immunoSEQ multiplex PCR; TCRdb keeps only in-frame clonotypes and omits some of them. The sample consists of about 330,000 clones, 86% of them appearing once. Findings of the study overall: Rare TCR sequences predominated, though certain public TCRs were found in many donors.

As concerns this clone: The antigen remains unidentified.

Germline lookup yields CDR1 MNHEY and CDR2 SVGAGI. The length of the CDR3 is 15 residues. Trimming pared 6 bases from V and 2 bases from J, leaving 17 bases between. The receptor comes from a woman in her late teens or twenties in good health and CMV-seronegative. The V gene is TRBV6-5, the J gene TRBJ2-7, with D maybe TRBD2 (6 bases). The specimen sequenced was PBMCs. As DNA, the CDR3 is TGTGCCAGCAGCGTGCTAGCGAGCAGGGCCTACGAGCAGTACTTC. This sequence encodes CASSVLASRAYEQYF.